This T cell receptor beta chain was obtained from a study of cytomegalovirus exposure and HLA in healthy donors. Whole-study findings and limits: Reports indicated that the classifier achieved high specificity and sensitivity in diagnosing cytomegalovirus status. Most observed TCR sequences were rare, whereas some public TCRs were detected in many donors.

About this clone itself: No antigen is known for it. The junction differs from germline at one of its ends, possibly a read error.

Assay used: immunoSEQ multiplex PCR; TCRdb lists only in-frame clones, some missing. The sample contains over 20,000 clones, around 97% of which appear only once. In germline, CDR1 is SSHAT, CDR2 FNYEAQ (reference sequence). The CDR3 has 14 residues. Sequencing was done on a sample of PBMCs. This clonotype was sampled from a man aged 25-45 years in good health and CMV-seropositive. This chain joins TRBV7-7 and TRBJ1-3; D not resolved. The CDR3 here is CASSSPRTGNTIYF. The CDR3 DNA reads TGTGCTAGCAGCTCCCCCAGAACTGGAAACACCATATATTTT. The whole variable domain, remainder taken from reference TRBV7-7 and TRBJ1-3, is GAGVSQSPRYKVTKRGQDVTLRCDPISSHATLYWYQQALGQGPEFLTYFNYEAQPDKSGLPSDRFSAERPEGSISTLTIQRTEQRDSAMYRCASSSPRTGNTIYFGEGSWLTVV.